This T cell receptor beta chain is from a study of cytomegalovirus exposure and HLA in healthy donors. Broader study findings: Rare sequences made up most TCRs, while some public TCRs were found in many donors. Reportedly, cytomegalovirus status was diagnosed with high sensitivity and specificity.

Sequencing was performed with immunoSEQ multiplex PCR; in TCRdb, only in-frame clones are kept and a portion is missing. The top ten hold around 27% of the sample, which has about 130,000 clones, almost 85% seen once. Germline V gives CDR1 KGHSH, CDR2 LQKENI. Trimming removed 4 bases from V and 0 bases from J, with 10 bases in between. This CDR3 is 15 amino acids long. Of note for this clone: The antigen is not known.

The material sequenced was PBMCs. The TCR was taken from a man aged 25-45 years in good health and CMV-seropositive. The V gene is TRBV18, the J gene TRBJ2-4; D call uncertain. The CDR3 spells CASSQPSVAKNIQYF. CDR3 DNA sequence: TGTGCCAGCTCACAACCATCAGTAGCCAAAAACATTCAGTACTTC.